This T cell receptor beta chain was documented in a study of blood T cells in healthy people across ages. Background on the study: In model experiments, template switching was able to capture about one barcoded beta molecule for every two T cells that were present. General observations from the study: More naive CD4+ cells and higher diversity were found in long-lived than in aged donors. Age advanced and TCR beta diversity per million T cells fell, roughly linearly.

CDR3 size: 15 residues. The V end lost 3 bases, the J end lost 0 bases, and 6 bases lay between the germline ends. Germline CDR1 is SNHLY and CDR2 is FYNNEI. For this clonotype: Its antigen is as yet unknown.

The authors ran a second PCR of roughly 6 to 12 cycles using a sample-barcoded 5' primer and a J-beta primer mix. TCRdb ran MiXCR on the 5' RACE reads and lists one entry per CDR3 protein. Here the sample spans about 680,000 distinct CDR3 sequences, about 52% being singletons. The chain employs TRBV2 and TRBJ2-6; D remains unclear. Source material: blood. The TCR originated in a woman aged 60-75 years in good health. CDR3 in DNA: TGTGCCAGCAGTGATCAACTCTCTGGGGCCAACGTCCTGACTTTC. Amino acids: CASSDQLSGANVLTF. The full variable domain, with the rest looked up from reference TRBV2 and TRBJ2-6, is EPEVTQTPSHQVTQMGQEVILRCVPISNHLYFYWYRQILGQKVEFLVSFYNNEISEKSEIFDDQFSVERPDGSNFTLKIRSTKLEDSAMYFCASSDQLSGANVLTFGAGSRLTVL.